This T cell receptor (beta chain) is drawn from a study of blood T cells in healthy people across ages. About the study: About one barcoded beta molecule per two T cells was captured by template switching.

Ten milliliters of peripheral blood were drawn from each donor. Unmatched junction bases numbered 11, after V lost 4 bases and J lost 13 bases. CDR1 is DFQATT and CDR2 is SNEGSKA in the germline V gene (reference sequence). The CDR3 totals 14 residues. Sample-barcoded 5' priming and a J-beta primer mix drove a second PCR of 7 to 11 cycles. Every single cDNA molecule received a tag from a template-switch adaptor with 12 random nucleotides. TCRdb processed the 5' RACE reads anew with MiXCR; each CDR3 protein has one entry. In the table there are about 1.8 million distinct CDR3 sequences, just under 50% of which are singletons.

The TCR sequence derives from a woman between 40 and 50 years old in good health. V usage is TRBV20-1 and J usage is TRBJ2-4; TRBD2 agrees at 12 bases. The source material was blood. The CDR3 region has the DNA TGCAGTGCTAACCCTAGCGGGGGGGCTTGGGAGCAGTACTTC. Translating it yields CSANPSGGAWEQYF.